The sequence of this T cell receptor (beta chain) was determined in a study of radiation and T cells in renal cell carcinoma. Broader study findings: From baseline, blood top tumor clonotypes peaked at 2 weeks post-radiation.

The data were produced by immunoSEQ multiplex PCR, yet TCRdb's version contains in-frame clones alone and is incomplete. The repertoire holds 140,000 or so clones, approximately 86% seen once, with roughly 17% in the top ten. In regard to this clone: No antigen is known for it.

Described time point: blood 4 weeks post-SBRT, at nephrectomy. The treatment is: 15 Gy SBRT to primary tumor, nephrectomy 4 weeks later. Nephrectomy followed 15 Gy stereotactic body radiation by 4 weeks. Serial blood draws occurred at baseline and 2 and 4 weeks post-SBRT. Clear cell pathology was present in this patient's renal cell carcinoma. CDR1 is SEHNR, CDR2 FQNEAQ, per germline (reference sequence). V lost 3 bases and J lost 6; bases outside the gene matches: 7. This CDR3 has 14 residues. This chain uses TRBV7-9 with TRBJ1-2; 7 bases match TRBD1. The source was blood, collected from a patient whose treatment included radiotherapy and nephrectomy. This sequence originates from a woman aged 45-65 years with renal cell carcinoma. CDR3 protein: CASSFSGRGDGYTF. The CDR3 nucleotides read TGTGCCAGCAGCTTTTCGGGCAGGGGGGATGGCTACACCTTC.